A selection of T cell receptor beta chains follows, all from one sample in a study of blood T cell repertoires in COVID-19. Produced via immunoSEQ multiplex PCR; TCRdb's table is partial and in-frame only. The data hold 150,000 or so clones, with around 85% observed a single time. Sequencing was done on a sample of peripheral blood. The receptors originated from a man aged 55 to 70 with active or convalescent COVID-19. The CDR3 runs from the conserved cysteine through the conserved F or W. A D gene is named only where the DNA matches it firmly. The size of a clone is reported for some rows only, either as once, few or many, or as a class for expanded clones.

V	size	J	D	DNA	CDR3
TRBV10-2	few	TRBJ2-7	.	TGCGCCAGCAGTGCGGGGAGCTACGAGCAGTACTTC	CASSAGSYEQYF
TRBV29-1	.	TRBJ1-1	TRBD1	TGCAGCGCCGACAGGGGTTTGAACACTGAAGCTTTCTTT	CSADRGLNTEAFF
TRBV7-3	.	TRBJ2-5	TRBD2	TGTGCCAGCAGCTTACATGCTAGCGGGGGGGCAGGGCGAGAGACCCAGTACTTC	CASSLHASGGAGRETQYF
TRBV7-9	few	TRBJ1-1	.	TGTGCCAGCAGCCTGCTGGGAGATGAAGCTTTCTTT	CASSLLGDEAFF
TRBV6-5	.	TRBJ2-3	.	TGTGCCAGCAGTCCGCGGGCAGGGGGGACAGATACGCAGTATTTT	CASSPRAGGTDTQYF
TRBV5-1	.	TRBJ1-6	.	TGCGCCAGCAGCTCATGGCCTTCCCCCGATTCACCCCTCCACTTT	CASSSWPSPDSPLHF
TRBV6-1	.	TRBJ2-1	.	TGTGCCAGCAGTGAAGTGGGAGATGAGCAGTTCTTC	CASSEVGDEQFF
TRBV6-5	.	TRBJ1-4	.	TGTGCCAGCAGTTCCCCTCCGGGAACGGGTGAAAAACTGTTTTTT	CASSSPPGTGEKLFF
TRBV3-1/TRBV3-2	.	TRBJ2-7	.	TGTGCCAGCAGCCAAGGAAAGGGAGGCGAGCAGTACTTC	CASSQGKGGEQYF
TRBV7-9	.	TRBJ1-3	.	TGTGCCAGCAGCATAGACAGAGCCTCTGGAAACACCATATATTTT	CASSIDRASGNTIYF
TRBV9	.	TRBJ2-7	TRBD2	TGTGCCAGCAGCCAGACTAGCGGGGCCCCCTACGAGCAGTACTTC	CASSQTSGAPYEQYF
TRBV3-1/TRBV3-2	few	TRBJ1-3	.	TGTGCCAGCAGATTCGGACAGCGCTCTGGAAACACCATATATTTT	CASRFGQRSGNTIYF
TRBV11-2	.	TRBJ2-3	TRBD1	TGTGCCAGCAGCACACAGGGGGCGGTAGATACGCAGTATTTT	CASSTQGAVDTQYF
TRBV7-2	.	TRBJ1-1	.	TGTGCCAGCAGCTTAATTCAGAACACTGAAGCTTTCTTT	CASSLIQNTEAFF
TRBV6-1	few	TRBJ2-1	.	TGTGCCAGCAGTGAAACCTATCGCAATGAGCAGTTCTTC	CASSETYRNEQFF
TRBV28	.	TRBJ2-7	.	TGTGCCAGCAGTAAGGGGGGAGGGGGTTACGAGCAGTACTTC	CASSKGGGGYEQYF
TRBV28	.	TRBJ2-3	TRBD1	TGTGCCAGCAGCACAGGGGGCACCCCAATCACAGATACGCAGTATTTT	CASSTGGTPITDTQYF
TRBV24-1	.	TRBJ1-5	TRBD1	TGTGCCACCAGTGATTCGGACAGGGGTGACAATCAGCCCCAGCATTTT	CATSDSDRGDNQPQHF
TRBV10-3	.	TRBJ2-5	.	TGTGCCATCAGTGAGTCACAGGACCGCCAAGAGACCCAGTACTTC	CAISESQDRQETQYF
TRBV4-2	.	TRBJ2-1	TRBD1	TGTGCCAGCAGCCAAGTCCCCGGACAGGGGGCTTATGAGCAGTTCTTC	CASSQVPGQGAYEQFF
TRBV25-1	.	TRBJ1-3	.	TGTGCCAGCAGGGAAACAGGGACCTCTGGAAACACCATATATTTT	CASRETGTSGNTIYF
TRBV15	once	TRBJ2-3	TRBD2	TGTGCCACCAGCAGATTAGGACTAGCGGACACAGATACGCAGTATTTT	CATSRLGLADTDTQYF
TRBV10-3	.	TRBJ1-5	TRBD1	TGTGCCACACGGGGACAGGGCCTAAGCAATCAGCCCCAGCATTTT	CATRGQGLSNQPQHF
TRBV9	.	TRBJ2-1	.	TGTGCCAGCAGCGTATTTAACAATGAGCAGTTCTTC	CASSVFNNEQFF
TRBV27	.	TRBJ1-5	.	TGTGCCAGCAGTAGACGGCCAGGGGACAATCAGCCCCAGCATTTT	CASSRRPGDNQPQHF
TRBV27	once	TRBJ2-1	TRBD2	TGTGCCAGCAAACCGGTGGGGACTAGCGGGACCAGCACCTTCTTC	CASKPVGTSGTSTFF
TRBV9	once	TRBJ2-5	TRBD1	TGTGCCAGCAGCGTAGGGGAGACAGGGGGGCAAGAGACCCAGTACTTC	CASSVGETGGQETQYF
TRBV7-9	.	TRBJ2-1	TRBD2	TGTGCCAGCAGCCGAAGCGGGGTTTACAATGAGCAGTTCTTC	CASSRSGVYNEQFF
TRBV6-5	few	TRBJ1-2	.	TGTGCCAGCAGTTCTCTGACAGGCACAGGCTACACCTTC	CASSSLTGTGYTF
TRBV3-1/TRBV3-2	.	TRBJ1-1	TRBD1	TGTGCCAGCAGCCAGGGGGACAGGGCTTACACTGAAGCTTTCTTT	CASSQGDRAYTEAFF
TRBV15	.	TRBJ1-6	.	TGTGCCACCAGCAGAGATCTTAAGACCGGGACATCGAATTCACCCCTCCACTTT	CATSRDLKTGTSNSPLHF
TRBV15	few	TRBJ2-5	TRBD2	TGTGCCACCAGCTCCCGGACTAGCGGCCAAGAGACCCAGTACTTC	CATSSRTSGQETQYF
TRBV5-1	.	TRBJ1-1	TRBD1	TGCGCCAGCAGCTTGGGGACAGGGATGGGCAACACTGAAGCTTTCTTT	CASSLGTGMGNTEAFF
TRBV27	.	TRBJ2-5	TRBD2	TGTGCCAGCAGCTCCGGGACTAGCGGGATACAAGAGACCCAGTACTTC	CASSSGTSGIQETQYF
TRBV2	.	TRBJ1-1	TRBD1	TGTGCCAGCAGTGAAGAGGGCAGGGGGACTGAAGCTTTCTTT	CASSEEGRGTEAFF
TRBV6-2/TRBV6-3	.	TRBJ2-2	TRBD2	TGTGCCAGCAGTTTACTAGCGGGATCCGGGGAGCTGTTTTTT	CASSLLAGSGELFF
TRBV5-1	once	TRBJ2-7	TRBD2	TGCGCCAGCAGCTTGGATCCAGCGGGAGTTCAGGAGCAGTACTTC	CASSLDPAGVQEQYF
TRBV19	.	TRBJ2-7	.	TGTGCCAGTAGTATAGATCGGCGGGGCGTAGGGCAGTACTTC	CASSIDRRGVGQYF
TRBV5-8	.	TRBJ1-1	TRBD1	TGTGCCAGCAGCCCCGGGACCAGGGGGACGAACACTGAAGCTTTCTTT	CASSPGTRGTNTEAFF
TRBV20-1	.	TRBJ1-1	.	TGCAGTGCTGAAAGACAGGTTGAAGCTTTCTTT	CSAERQVEAFF
TRBV3-1/TRBV3-2	.	TRBJ1-1	TRBD1	TGTGCCAGCAGCCAAGACCCGGGACAGGGGGAGGGGGCTTTCTTT	CASSQDPGQGEGAFF
TRBV10-3	few	TRBJ1-1	.	TGTGCCATCAGTGAGGGGGCCACTGAAGCTTTCTTT	CAISEGATEAFF
TRBV6-1	.	TRBJ2-5	.	TGTGCCAGCAGTGAAAACAGAGAGACCCAGTACTTC	CASSENRETQYF
TRBV2	.	TRBJ2-7	TRBD2	TGTGCCAGCAGCGGGACTAGCGGGAGACACGAGCAGTACTTC	CASSGTSGRHEQYF
TRBV29-1	.	TRBJ2-5	.	TGCAGCGTTGAAGCAGGGTTAGAGACCCAGTACTTC	CSVEAGLETQYF
TRBV4-2	.	TRBJ2-4	TRBD1	TGTGCCAGCAGCGCCCGAGCAGGGGGTGAAAACATTCAGTACTTC	CASSARAGGENIQYF
TRBV15	.	TRBJ1-4	.	TGTGCCACCAGCAGAGGAGGGTCCTTTAATGAAAAACTGTTTTTT	CATSRGGSFNEKLFF
TRBV4-2	once	TRBJ2-7	TRBD2	TGTGCCAGCAGCCCCCAGACTAGCGGGAGTAAAGAGCAGTACTTC	CASSPQTSGSKEQYF
TRBV10-1	.	TRBJ1-1	.	TGCGCCAGCAGTGAAGGCGGACAGTCGTTTACTGAAGCTTTCTTT	CASSEGGQSFTEAFF